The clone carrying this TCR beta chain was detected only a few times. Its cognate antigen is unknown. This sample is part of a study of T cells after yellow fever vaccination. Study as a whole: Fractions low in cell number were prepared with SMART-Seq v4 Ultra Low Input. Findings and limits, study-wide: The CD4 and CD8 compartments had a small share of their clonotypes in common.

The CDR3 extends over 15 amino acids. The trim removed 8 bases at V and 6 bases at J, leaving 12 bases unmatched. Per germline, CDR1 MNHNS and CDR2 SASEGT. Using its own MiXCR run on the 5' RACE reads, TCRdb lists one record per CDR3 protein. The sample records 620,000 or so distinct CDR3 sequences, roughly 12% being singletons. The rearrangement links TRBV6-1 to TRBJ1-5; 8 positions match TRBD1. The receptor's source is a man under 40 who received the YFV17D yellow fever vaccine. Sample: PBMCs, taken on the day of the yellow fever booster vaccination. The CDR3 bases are TGTGCCAGCCGGTCTGGACAGGGAGATCTTCAGCCCCAGCATTTT. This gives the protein CASRSGQGDLQPQHF.